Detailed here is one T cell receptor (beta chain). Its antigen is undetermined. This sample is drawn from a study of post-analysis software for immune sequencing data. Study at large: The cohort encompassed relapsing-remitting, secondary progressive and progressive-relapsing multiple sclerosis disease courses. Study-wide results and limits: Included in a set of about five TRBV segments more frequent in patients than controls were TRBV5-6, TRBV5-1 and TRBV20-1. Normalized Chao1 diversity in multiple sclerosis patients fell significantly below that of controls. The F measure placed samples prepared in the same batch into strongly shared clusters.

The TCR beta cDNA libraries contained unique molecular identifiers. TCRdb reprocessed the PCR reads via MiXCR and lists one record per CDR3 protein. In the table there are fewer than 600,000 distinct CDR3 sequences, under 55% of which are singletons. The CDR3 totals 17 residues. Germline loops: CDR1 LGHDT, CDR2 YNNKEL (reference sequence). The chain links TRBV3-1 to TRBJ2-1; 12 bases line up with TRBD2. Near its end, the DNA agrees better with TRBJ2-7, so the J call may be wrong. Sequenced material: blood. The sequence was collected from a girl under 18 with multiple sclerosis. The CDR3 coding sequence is TGTGCCAGCAGCCAAGAGGGGCGACTAGCGGGAGACAACGAGCAGTACTTC. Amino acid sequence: CASSQEGRLAGDNEQYF.